This T cell receptor beta chain was captured by sequencing in a study of T cells in localized non-small cell lung cancer. The ends were cut back, 5 bases at V and 8 bases at J, with 13 bases in the middle. The CDR3 length is 12 residues. The germline V gene encodes CDR1 SGHNT and CDR2 YYREEE (reference sequence). Some clones are missing from TCRdb's copy, which holds only in-frame ones; the method was immunoSEQ multiplex PCR. This table holds roughly 27,000 clones, roughly 90% found once. The TCR comes from a woman aged 40-70 years with stage III lung adenocarcinoma. The specimen was peripheral blood mononuclear cells, collected before any cancer treatment. The chain has TRBV5-4 and TRBJ1-2; the D is unclear. In DNA form, the CDR3 reads TGTGCCAGCAGTCGGGCTCTAGGGGGCTACACCTTC. This sequence encodes CASSRALGGYTF.